Listed below are T cell receptor beta chains from one sample, sequenced in a study of control samples from healthy donors and cancer patients. The protocol was immunoSEQ multiplex PCR, while the TCRdb copy is restricted to in-frame clones and leaves out a portion. The sample gives tens of thousands of clones, about 88% of which show up once; around 1.3% is in the top ten. Sample: blood. The receptors derive from a woman in her forties or fifties in good health. The CDR3 runs from the conserved cysteine through the conserved F or W. D genes are given only for firm matches. Clone size, where shown, is once, few, many, or a class for clones that have expanded.

clone size | J gene | V gene | D gene | CDR3 protein | CDR3 DNA
- | TRBJ2-6 | TRBV5-1 | - | CASSFDRPSGANVLTF | TGCGCCAGCAGCTTCGACAGGCCCTCTGGGGCCAACGTCCTGACTTTC
- | TRBJ1-5 | TRBV19 | - | CASSIAGTRSNQPQHF | TGTGCCAGTAGTATAGCCGGGACACGTAGCAATCAGCCCCAGCATTTT
- | TRBJ1-1 | TRBV25-1 | - | CASSGLLLQGPKYTEAFF | TGTGCCAGCAGTGGCCTCTTATTACAGGGCCCCAAATACACTGAAGCTTTCTTT
- | TRBJ2-3 | TRBV4-2 | - | CASSQAGESRTDTQYF | TGTGCCAGCAGCCAAGCTGGGGAGTCCCGCACAGATACGCAGTATTTT
once | TRBJ2-3 | TRBV11-3 | - | CASSLQSTDTQYF | TGTGCCAGCAGCTTACAAAGCACAGATACGCAGTATTTT
once | TRBJ1-5 | TRBV18 | - | CASDGHNQPQHF | TGTGCCAGCGACGGCCACAATCAGCCCCAGCATTTT
- | TRBJ2-3 | TRBV29-1 | - | CSVEDNGGEQYF | TGCAGCGTTGAAGATAATGGGGGTGAGCAGTATTTT
- | TRBJ2-1 | TRBV21-1 | - | CASSKKRREASYNEQFF | TGTGCCAGCAGCAAAAAAAGGCGGGAGGCCTCCTACAATGAGCAGTTCTTC
- | TRBJ1-6 | TRBV15 | - | CATSRDLGTNINSPLHF | TGTGCCACCAGCAGAGATCTAGGCACAAATATAAATTCACCCCTCCACTTT
- | TRBJ1-1 | TRBV7-3 | - | CASSLYASARPTSEAFF | TGTGCCAGCAGCTTATACGCCTCGGCCCGCCCCACCTCTGAAGCTTTCTTT
few | TRBJ1-4 | TRBV5-8 | - | CASSWPLEEKLFF | TGTGCCAGCAGCTGGCCTCTAGAGGAAAAACTGTTTTTT
- | TRBJ1-5 | TRBV7-5 | - | CARSLMIWPGDSNQPQHF | TGTGCCAGAAGCTTAATGATTTGGCCGGGCGATAGCAATCAGCCCCAGCATTTT
- | TRBJ2-5 | TRBV7-3 | - | CASSLEGLNQETQYF | TGTGCCAGCAGCTTAGAGGGCCTTAACCAAGAGACCCAGTACTTC
- | TRBJ2-5 | TRBV18 | - | CASSPPVDASQETQYF | TGTGCCAGCTCTCCTCCAGTAGATGCAAGTCAAGAGACCCAGTACTTC
- | TRBJ2-2 | TRBV9 | - | CASTWGLTGELFF | TGTGCCAGCACCTGGGGGCTCACCGGGGAGCTGTTTTTT
- | TRBJ2-5 | TRBV18 | - | CASSPHGQETQYF | TGTGCCAGCTCACCTCACGGGCAAGAGACCCAGTACTTC
- | TRBJ2-6 | TRBV7-2 | TRBD2 | CASSLGKREGTGANVLTF | TGTGCCAGCAGCTTAGGTAAGCGGGAGGGAACTGGGGCCAACGTCCTGACTTTC
once | TRBJ2-1 | TRBV7-9 | TRBD2 | CASNKGLAGTYNEQFF | TGTGCCAGCAACAAAGGACTAGCGGGAACCTACAATGAGCAGTTCTTC
- | TRBJ1-1 | TRBV14 | - | CASSWSPQTEAFF | TGTGCCAGCAGCTGGTCCCCCCAGACTGAAGCTTTCTTT
- | TRBJ1-1 | TRBV11-3 | - | CASSLEGEMNTEAFF | TGTGCCAGCAGCTTGGAGGGGGAGATGAACACTGAAGCTTTCTTT